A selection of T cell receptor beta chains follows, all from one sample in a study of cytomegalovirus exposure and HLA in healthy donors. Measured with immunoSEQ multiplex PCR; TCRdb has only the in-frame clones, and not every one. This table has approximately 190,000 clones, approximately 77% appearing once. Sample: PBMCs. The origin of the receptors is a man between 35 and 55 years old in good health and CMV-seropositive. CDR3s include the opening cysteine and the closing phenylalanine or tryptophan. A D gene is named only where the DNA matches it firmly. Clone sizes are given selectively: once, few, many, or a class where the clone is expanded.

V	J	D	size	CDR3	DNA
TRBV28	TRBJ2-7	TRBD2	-	CASSETSGGYEQYF	TGTGCCAGCAGTGAGACTAGCGGGGGGTACGAGCAGTACTTC
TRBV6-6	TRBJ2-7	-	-	CASSSRKAPYEQYF	TGTGCCAGCAGTTCCAGGAAGGCCCCCTACGAGCAGTACTTC
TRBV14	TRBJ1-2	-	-	CASSQGGGALYGYTF	TGTGCCAGCAGCCAAGGAGGGGGGGCCCTCTATGGCTACACCTTC
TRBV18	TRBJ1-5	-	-	CASSVSGVSNQPQHF	TGTGCCAGCTCAGTTTCAGGGGTAAGCAATCAGCCCCAGCATTTT
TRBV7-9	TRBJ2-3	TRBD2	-	CASSVSGVISTDTQYF	TGTGCCAGCAGCGTTAGCGGGGTGATCAGCACAGATACGCAGTATTTT
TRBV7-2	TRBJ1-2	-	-	CASSPRVLNGYTF	TGTGCCAGCAGCCCCCGGGTCCTCAATGGCTACACCTTC
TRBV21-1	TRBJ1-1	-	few	CASSKMPRAAGGTEAFF	TGTGCCAGCAGCAAAATGCCCCGGGCCGCGGGGGGTACTGAAGCTTTCTTT
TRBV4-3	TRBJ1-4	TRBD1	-	CASSQSYGQGGPNEKLFF	TGCGCCAGCAGCCAATCATATGGACAGGGGGGACCTAATGAAAAACTGTTTTTT
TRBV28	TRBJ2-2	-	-	CASLDSRTGPGELFF	TGTGCCAGCTTGGACAGCCGAACGGGACCCGGGGAGCTGTTTTTT
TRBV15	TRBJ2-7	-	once	CATSRDLRGLDEQYF	TGTGCCACCAGCAGAGATTTAAGGGGGTTGGACGAGCAGTACTTC
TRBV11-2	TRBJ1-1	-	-	CASSQLEEGRTGAFF	TGTGCCAGCAGCCAGCTGGAGGAGGGAAGGACTGGAGCTTTCTTT
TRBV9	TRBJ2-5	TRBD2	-	CASSVAGGYQETQYF	TGTGCCAGCAGCGTAGCGGGGGGGTACCAAGAGACCCAGTACTTC
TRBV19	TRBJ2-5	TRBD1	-	CATTAHRGETQYF	TGTGCCACCACTGCCCACAGGGGAGAGACCCAGTACTTC
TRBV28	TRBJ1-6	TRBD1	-	CASSGTVNNSPLHF	TGTGCCAGCAGTGGGACAGTCAATAATTCACCCCTCCACTTT
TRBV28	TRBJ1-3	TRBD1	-	CASSSPGQGNTIYF	TGTGCCAGCAGCTCTCCGGGACAGGGAAACACCATATATTTT
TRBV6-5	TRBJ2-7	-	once	CASSYNTGGYEQYF	TGTGCCAGCAGTTACAACACAGGCGGCTACGAGCAGTACTTC
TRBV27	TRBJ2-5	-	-	CASSFSRWETQYF	TGTGCCAGCAGTTTTTCTAGGTGGGAGACCCAGTACTTC
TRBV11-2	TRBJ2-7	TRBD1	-	CASSRLGQGVYEQYF	TGTGCCAGCAGCAGATTGGGACAGGGGGTCTACGAGCAGTACTTC
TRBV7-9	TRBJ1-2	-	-	CASSPPHRHGYTF	TGTGCCAGCAGCCCCCCCCACAGGCATGGCTACACCTTC
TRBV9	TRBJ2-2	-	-	CASSVPGLSHTGELFF	TGTGCCAGCAGCGTACCGGGTTTGTCCCACACCGGGGAGCTGTTTTTT